Below, 24 T cell receptor beta chains from the same sample are listed, as sequenced in a study of shared clonotypes between healthy human individuals. Sequenced by immunoSEQ multiplex PCR; TCRdb stores in-frame clones only, minus some. The repertoire holds around 940,000 clones, with 60% to 85% as singletons. Sequenced sample: memory CD4+ T cells sorted from blood. Subset specified: CD45RA-negative fraction. The receptors shown here come from a man aged 18 to 29 in good health.

Concerning this clone: This same CDR3 is encoded by further DNA sequences in the sample. The chain joins TRBV18 to TRBJ1-1; D is uncertain. Trimming pared 4 bases from V and 1 base from J, leaving 10 bases between. The CDR3 is 14 residues long. From germline, CDR1 is KGHSH and CDR2 LQKENI. For the CDR3, the DNA is TGTGCCAGCTCACGAGTCGAGGGGAACACTGAAGCTTTCTTT. It is translated as CASSRVEGNTEAFF.

The chain links TRBV7-2 to TRBJ2-1, with D perhaps matching TRBD1 or TRBD2 (5 bases each). The germline gives CDR1 SGHTA, CDR2 FQGNSA. V was clipped by 2 bases and J by 4 bases, with 15 bases between them. The CDR3 loop spans 16 amino acids. The CDR3 nucleotides read TGTGCCAGCAGCTTACAAGGGAGTGGGGGTTACAATGAGCAGTTCTTC. Translating it yields CASSLQGSGGYNEQFF.

In this sample, this clone turned up a few times. This chain links TRBV5-1 with TRBJ2-3, with 7 bases lining up with TRBD2. After removal of 4 bases from V and 4 bases from J, the junction contained 6 bases not matched to a gene. CDR1 and CDR2 from the germline V gene are SGHRS and YFSETQ. This CDR3 is 14 amino acids long. As DNA, the CDR3 is TGCGCCAGCAGCACCGGACTAGAAGCAGATACGCAGTATTTT. It translates to CASSTGLEADTQYF.

The CDR3: CASGWTGRTDTQYF. The CDR3 DNA sequence: TGTGCCAGCGGATGGACCGGACGGACAGATACGCAGTATTTT. V usage is TRBV11-1 and J usage is TRBJ2-3; no reliable D call. This CDR3 region has 14 residues. Germline-derived CDR1 and CDR2 are SGHAT and FQDESV (reference sequence). V was pared by 8 bases and J by 3 bases, with 15 bases between.

In its sample, this clone was seen a few times. This chain uses TRBV30 with TRBJ1-2, with D possibly TRBD1 on 5 matching bases. The germline CDR1 and CDR2 sequences are GTSNPN and SVGIG (reference sequence). The V gene lost 8 bases and the J gene lost 2 bases, with 12 bases spanning the gap. This CDR3 is 12 amino acids long. CDR3 in amino acids: CARDSGNYGYTF. The CDR3, as DNA: TGTGCCCGTGACAGTGGGAACTATGGCTACACCTTC.

The V gene is TRBV5-1, the J gene TRBJ1-2; 10 nucleotides line up with TRBD1. The CDR3 loop spans 16 amino acids. V shed 4 bases, J shed 1 base, and the junction held 7 bases outside the gene matches. CDR1 and CDR2 (germline): SGHRS, YFSETQ. The CDR3 sequence is CASSLMGQGLNYGYTF. The CDR3 nucleotides read TGCGCCAGCAGCCTCATGGGACAGGGGCTTAACTATGGCTACACCTTC.

The chain carries TRBV7-6 and TRBJ2-7; 10 bases match TRBD2. The germline V gene has CDR1 SGHVS and CDR2 FNYEAQ. Germline trimming cut 6 bases from V and 1 base from J; bases unmatched to any gene: 6. This CDR3 is built from 15 residues. CDR3 in DNA: TGTGCCAGCAGTGATACTAGCGGGGCTTCCTACGAGCAGTACTTC. Translation gives CASSDTSGASYEQYF.

The genes are TRBV6-5 and TRBJ1-6; TRBD1 aligns across 7 bases. Losses at the gene ends were 5 bases for V and 8 bases for J; bases not matched to a gene: 6. CDR1 and CDR2 from the germline V gene are MNHEY and SVGAGI. The CDR3 is 14 residues long. CDR3 bases: TGTGCCAGCAGTGCACAGGGGAAGGATTCACCCCTCCACTTT. Translating gives CASSAQGKDSPLHF.

The chain couples TRBV11-2 to TRBJ2-5; unclear D gene. The CDR3 totals 12 residues. The V end was cut by 1 base, the J end by 5 bases, with 5 bases between. The germline CDR1 and CDR2 sequences are SGHAT and FQNNGV. The CDR3 DNA reads as TGTGCCAGCAGCTTAGTTCCGGAGACCCAGTACTTC. The encoded protein is CASSLVPETQYF.

This rearrangement joins TRBV19 to TRBJ2-6; D gene unclear. The germline gives CDR1 LNHDA, CDR2 SQIVND (reference sequence). The CDR3 consists of 14 residues. The V end lost 6 bases, the J end lost 0 bases, and 6 bases lay between the germline ends. The CDR3 sequence is CASRTASGANVLTF. The CDR3 DNA reads as TGTGCCAGTAGAACAGCCTCTGGGGCCAACGTCCTGACTTTC.

The chain uses TRBV9 and TRBJ1-3; the match to TRBD1 covers 9 bases. Trimming took 3 bases from V and 0 from J; bases not matched to a gene: 10. The CDR3 contains 18 residues. Germline CDR1 and CDR2: SGDLS and YYNGEE. This CDR3 is CASSAGQGTSGSGNTIYF. The CDR3 DNA sequence: TGTGCCAGCAGCGCGGGACAGGGCACCTCTGGCTCTGGAAACACCATATATTTT. The full variable domain, with the rest looked up from reference TRBV9 and TRBJ1-3, is DSGVTQTPKHLITATGQRVTLRCSPRSGDLSVYWYQQSLDQGLQFLIQYYNGEERAKGNILERFSAQQFPDLHSELNLSSLELGDSALYFCASSAGQGTSGSGNTIYFGEGSWLTVV.

For this clone: Distinct nucleotide sequences in the sample also encode this CDR3. This chain joins TRBV6-1 and TRBJ1-2; TRBD1 is a possible D gene (5 bases). Trimming removed 3 bases at V and 0 bases at J, with 8 bases between. The CDR3 totals 14 residues. Germline V gives CDR1 MNHNS, CDR2 SASEGT. CDR3 sequence reads: CASSEQGANYGYTF. The CDR3 coding sequence is TGTGCCAGCAGTGAGCAGGGAGCTAACTATGGCTACACCTTC.

J is TRBJ2-6 and V is TRBV29-1; weak D call: TRBD1 (6 bases). V was pared by 5 bases and J by 0 bases, with 17 bases between. CDR3 size: 17 residues. Looked up from germline, CDR1 is SQVTM and CDR2 is ANQGSEA. The CDR3 DNA sequence: TGCAGCGTTCCTACAGGGCTGTTTAGCTCTGGGGCCAACGTCCTGACTTTC. Protein sequence: CSVPTGLFSSGANVLTF.

This clone was seen only once. The chain links TRBV18 to TRBJ1-1; perhaps TRBD1 as D (6 bases). The V gene's germline CDR1 is KGHSH and CDR2 LQKENI. V was shortened by 6 bases and J by 2 bases, with 19 bases between the two germline ends. CDR3 length: 16 amino acids. CDR3 region: CASSPPGQGSNTEAFF. The CDR3, as DNA: TGTGCCAGCTCCCCCCCCGGGCAGGGGAGTAACACTGAAGCTTTCTTT.

This sequence joins TRBV19 and TRBJ1-1, with D perhaps matching TRBD1 (5 bases). Trimming stripped 4 bases from V and 2 bases from J, with 11 bases between. This CDR3 is 14 amino acids long. CDR1 and CDR2 (germline): LNHDA, SQIVND (reference sequence). The CDR3 loop reads CASSTTARNTEAFF. The DNA of the CDR3 is TGTGCCAGTAGTACGACAGCCCGCAACACTGAAGCTTTCTTT.

The chain carries TRBV6-5 and TRBJ1-1; 8 bases match TRBD1. CDR1 MNHEY and CDR2 SVGAGI come from the germline V gene. The CDR3 runs to 14 residues. Trimming at V came to 6 bases and at J to 5 bases, leaving 8 bases not matched to a gene. The CDR3 DNA reads TGTGCCAGCAGAGACAGGGGCCGGAGTACTGAAGCTTTCTTT. Amino acid sequence: CASRDRGRSTEAFF.

The gene calls are TRBV4-1 and TRBJ2-1; D possibly matches TRBD1 or TRBD2 (5 bases each). CDR1 and CDR2 from the germline V gene are MGHRA and YSYEKL. The CDR3 is made up of 15 amino acids. The germline V and J ends were trimmed by 9 bases and 4 bases, with 19 bases remaining between them. The CDR3 region has the DNA TGCGCCAGTTACCCGGGAAGGGGTTCTTACAATGAGCAGTTCTTC. It codes for CASYPGRGSYNEQFF.

The chain joins TRBV5-8 to TRBJ2-3; D may be TRBD2 (8 bases). The CDR3 is made up of 15 amino acids. With 4 bases removed from V and 8 bases from J, the gap between germline ends came to 20 bases. Germline V gene sequence: CDR1 SGHTS, CDR2 YDEGEE. The CDR3 protein is CASSEGAGGLLTQYF. The DNA for the CDR3 is TGTGCCAGCAGCGAGGGGGCGGGGGGACTACTTACGCAGTATTTT.

The chain couples TRBV29-1 to TRBJ2-2; D gene uncertain. V was trimmed by 7 bases and J by 1 base, leaving 7 bases between them. CDR1 and CDR2 (germline): SQVTM, ANQGSEA. This CDR3 region has 12 residues. CDR3 nucleotides: TGCAGCGGATTCAGGAACACCGGGGAGCTGTTTTTT. Translating it yields CSGFRNTGELFF.

V usage is TRBV5-1 and J usage is TRBJ1-2, with 10 nucleotides matching TRBD1. Per the germline V gene, CDR1 is SGHRS and CDR2 is YFSETQ. The length of the CDR3 is 14 residues. The J segment lost 5 bases and the V segment lost 4 bases, leaving 5 bases of the junction unmatched. The DNA for the CDR3 is TGCGCCAGCAGCGCTGGACAGGGGGGATATGGCTACACCTTC. It codes for CASSAGQGGYGYTF.

This clone has more than one count but fewer than ten. The chain is built from TRBV25-1 and TRBJ2-5; 9 nucleotides align to TRBD1. This CDR3 is 16 amino acids long. The V gene end was trimmed by 3 bases and the J gene end by 4 bases; junction bases not matched to a gene: 9. In germline, CDR1 is MGHDK, CDR2 SYGVNS. DNA of the CDR3: TGTGCCAGCAGTGAGGGTACAGGGGGCTTCGGAGAGACCCAGTACTTC. Translated, it gives CASSEGTGGFGETQYF. The variable domain in full, with the rest retrieved from reference TRBV25-1 and TRBJ2-5, is EADIYQTPRYLVIGTGKKITLECSQTMGHDKMYWYQQDPGMELHLIHYSYGVNSTEKGDLSSESTVSRIRTEHFPLTLESARPSHTSQYLCASSEGTGGFGETQYFGPGTRLLVL.

The rearrangement joins TRBV5-8 to TRBJ2-6, with TRBD1 matching 8 bases. V lost 6 bases to trimming and J lost 0 bases; unmatched junction nucleotides: 5. This CDR3 comprises 16 residues. Per germline, CDR1 SGHTS and CDR2 YDEGEE. This CDR3 is CASTGTGVSGANVLTF. The CDR3 nucleotides read TGTGCCAGCACCGGGACAGGCGTCTCTGGGGCCAACGTCCTGACTTTC.

The chain couples TRBV30 to TRBJ2-1; 10 bases map to TRBD2. The CDR3 sequence is 15 residues long. V shed 2 bases, J shed 3 bases, and the junction held 4 bases outside the gene matches. From germline, CDR1 is GTSNPN and CDR2 SVGIG (reference sequence). The CDR3, as DNA: TGTGCCTGGAGTCCTCTAGCGGGAGTCTACAATGAGCAGTTCTTC. This encodes CAWSPLAGVYNEQFF.

The CDR3 nucleotides are TGTGCCAGCAGCTTACGGGCAGACGCCTCTGGGGCCAACGTCCTGACTTTC. This translates into CASSLRADASGANVLTF. V usage is TRBV7-3 and J usage is TRBJ2-6; D is unresolved. Germline V gene sequence: CDR1 SGHTA, CDR2 FQGTGA. The CDR3 has 17 residues. The ends were cut back, 2 bases at V and 0 bases at J, with 11 bases in the middle.